Described below is a single T cell receptor beta chain sequence and its context. This same CDR3 is encoded by further DNA sequences in the sample. Assay execution took place at the deep level. Some clones are missing from TCRdb's copy, which holds only in-frame ones; the method was immunoSEQ multiplex PCR. This sample carries 520,000 or so clones, 75% to 85% of them seen once, and the ten largest clones take about an eighth. The source of the sample is a study of shared clonotypes between healthy human individuals. Genomic DNA from unsorted samples was obtained from around 100 million PBMCs (per sample). Per germline, CDR1 SEHNR and CDR2 FQNEAQ (reference sequence). The CDR3 totals 12 residues. Deletions cut 2 bases from V and 4 bases from J, with 5 bases between.

The clonotype originates from a woman between 35 and 50 years old in good health. Some clones in this sample may be carry-over from other donors' samples. The rearrangement links TRBV7-9 to TRBJ2-5; D uncertain. Sequenced material: PBMCs. CDR3 protein: CASSLFGETQYF. In nucleotides, the CDR3 is TGTGCCAGCAGCTTATTTGGAGAGACCCAGTACTTC.